The present entry profiles one T cell receptor (beta chain) with its context. The read is 3 residues too short to cover the CDR3 end, so that end is filled in from the germline J gene. V lost 3 bases and J 5 bases, leaving 12 bases between the germline ends. The germline V gene encodes CDR1 SGHNT and CDR2 YYREEE (reference sequence). The CDR3 runs to 14 residues. The data originate from a study of T cells in women clearing cervical HPV infection. Sequencing was performed with immunoSEQ multiplex PCR; in TCRdb, only in-frame clones are kept and a portion is missing. The sample has 15,000 to 20,000 clones.

Sequencing was performed on blood buffy coat. This clonotype originated in a woman between 18 and 70 years old with a cervical HPV16 infection that either progressed to CIN3+ or cleared (not recorded which). The rearrangement uses TRBV5-4 and TRBJ1-5; D is possibly TRBD1 (5 bases). Incomplete CDR3 DNA: TGTGCCAGCAGCTCTGGAGGAGGGGATCAGCCC. It encodes CASSSGGGDQP. The entire CDR3 protein reads CASSSGGGDQPQHF.